This T cell receptor beta chain emerged from a study of breast tumors, draining lymph nodes, adjacent tissues. Germline loops: CDR1 ENHRY, CDR2 SYGVKD. This CDR3 comprises 14 residues. V lost 3 bases, J lost 1 base, and 9 bases lay in between. A single record per CDR3 protein comes from TCRdb applying MiXCR to the multiplex PCR reads. The sample holds about 180,000 distinct CDR3 sequences; about 30% are singletons and the top ten take around 4.5%. The lymph nodes were axillary draining lymph nodes from breast cancer patients. What was sequenced was axillary lymph node tissue. The chain recombines TRBV10-3 with TRBJ1-2; the D is unclear. The origin of this receptor is a female donor with breast cancer. Some clones in this sample may be carry-over from other donors' samples. Here the CDR3 DNA reads TGTGCCATCAGTGATGGCAACCTTAACTATGGCTACACCTTC. It encodes CAISDGNLNYGYTF.